One sample yielded the 24 T cell receptor beta chains listed below, sequenced in a study of radiation and T cells in renal cell carcinoma (dated by TCRdb to the early 2020s). Receptor libraries were prepared by the immunoSEQ multiplex PCR assay. Drawn from immuneACCESS, this table holds only the in-frame rearrangements with V and J called that TCRdb kept. Clones are partly lost; checked studies trace under half to an unresolved V gene and leave the rest unexplained. The sample table contains 85,000 to 100,000 clones; only one count was recorded for about 88% of them. The ten largest clonotypes hold approximately 7.9% of the sample. This specimen's time point label, interpreted: baseline pretreatment blood. The sample's treatment or condition label, in plain terms: 15 Gy SBRT to primary tumor, nephrectomy 4 weeks later. The sample in question was blood, obtained from a patient whose treatment included radiotherapy and nephrectomy. All receptors come from a man aged 45-60 years with renal cell carcinoma.

V gene TRBV18 combines with J gene TRBJ1-1, with D possibly matching TRBD1 (6 bases). Looked up from germline, CDR1 is KGHSH and CDR2 is LQKENI. V was pared by 0 bases and J by 11 bases, with 7 bases between. CDR3 size: 11 residues. CDR3 in amino acids: CASSPPGAAFF. CDR3 sequence (DNA): TGTGCCAGCTCACCACCGGGGGCGGCTTTCTTT.

The chain uses TRBV11-1 and TRBJ1-2; D uncertain. Per germline, CDR1 SGHAT and CDR2 FQDESV (reference sequence). This CDR3 has 12 amino acids. The V gene lost 5 bases and the J gene lost 6 bases, with 10 bases spanning the gap. The CDR3 reads CASSPDLDGYTF. The CDR3 DNA sequence: TGTGCCAGCAGCCCAGACTTAGATGGCTACACCTTC.

The rearrangement joins TRBV25-1 to TRBJ2-3, with D perhaps TRBD1 (5 bases). Germline lookup yields CDR1 MGHDK and CDR2 SYGVNS. Trimming took 4 bases from V and 4 from J, leaving 15 bases between them. The CDR3 has 15 residues. CDR3 residues: CASSVGLGPSDTQYF. The CDR3 DNA sequence: TGTGCCAGCAGTGTTGGGTTGGGGCCATCAGATACGCAGTATTTT.

V and J are TRBV7-2 and TRBJ1-5; D might be TRBD1 (5 bases). This CDR3 is built from 14 residues. Trimming pared 0 bases from V and 7 bases from J, leaving 10 bases between. The germline gives CDR1 SGHTA, CDR2 FQGNSA. For the CDR3, the DNA is TGTGCCAGCAGCTTAGCGCGGGGGGGGCAGCCCCAGCATTTT. It encodes CASSLARGGQPQHF.

The genes are TRBV11-1 and TRBJ2-1, with a possible D match to TRBD2 (5 bases). Trimming removed 5 bases at V and 10 bases at J, with 21 bases between. The length of the CDR3 is 15 residues. In germline, CDR1 is SGHAT, CDR2 FQDESV (reference sequence). CDR3 region: CASSQSLGVGREQFF. The CDR3, as DNA: TGTGCCAGCAGCCAATCTCTGGGAGTGGGGAGAGAGCAGTTCTTC. Variable domain in full (rest from reference TRBV11-1 and TRBJ2-1): EAEVAQSPRYKITEKSQAVAFWCDPISGHATLYWYRQILGQGPELLVQFQDESVVDDSQLPKDRFSAERLKGVDSTLKIQPAELGDSAMYLCASSQSLGVGREQFFGPGTRLTVL.

J is TRBJ1-1 and V is TRBV5-1; D uncertain. The ends were cut back, 3 bases at V and 1 base at J, with 10 bases in the middle. Germline CDR1 is SGHRS and CDR2 is YFSETQ. The CDR3 is 14 residues long. CDR3 sequence reads: CASSYGGGNTEAFF. CDR3 coding DNA: TGCGCCAGCAGCTACGGAGGCGGGAACACTGAAGCTTTCTTT. Combining the CDR3 with reference TRBV5-1 and TRBJ1-1 gives the whole variable domain KAGVTQTPRYLIKTRGQQVTLSCSPISGHRSVSWYQQTPGQGLQFLFEYFSETQRNKGNFPGRFSGRQFSNSRSEMNVSTLELGDSALYLCASSYGGGNTEAFFGQGTRLTVV.

This sequence joins TRBV19 and TRBJ2-1; 11 bases line up with TRBD2. V lost 5 bases, J lost 4 bases, and 7 bases stayed unmatched. This CDR3 contains 16 residues. CDR1 and CDR2 from the germline V gene are LNHDA and SQIVND (reference sequence). The CDR3 region is CASSLNSGGEYNEQFF. The CDR3 DNA reads TGTGCCAGTAGTTTAAATAGCGGGGGGGAATACAATGAGCAGTTCTTC.

This clone was seen only a few times. This chain connects TRBV5-5 to TRBJ1-2; D ambiguous. Trimming took off 2 bases at V and 0 bases at J, with 8 bases between the two ends. Germline V gene lookup returns CDR1 SGHKS and CDR2 YYEKEE (reference sequence). The CDR3 spans 14 residues. CDR3 region: CASSLEYPNYGYTF. CDR3 nucleotides: TGTGCCAGCAGCTTAGAATACCCTAACTATGGCTACACCTTC.

V gene TRBV7-8 combines with J gene TRBJ2-1; D may be TRBD1 (6 bases). V lost 2 bases to trimming and J lost 7 bases, with 15 bases between them. Germline assignment: CDR1 SGHVS and CDR2 FQNEAQ. CDR3 length equals 15 residues. The CDR3 region has the DNA TGTGCCAGCAGCTTACACACAGGGTTGGGGAATGAGCAGTTCTTC. This gives the protein CASSLHTGLGNEQFF.

The chain is built from TRBV7-8 and TRBJ1-2, with D perhaps TRBD1 (5 bases). This CDR3 spans 13 amino acids. Germline V gene data show CDR1 as SGHVS and CDR2 as FQNEAQ. Trimming shortened V by 0 bases and J by 6 bases, and 8 bases separated the two germline ends. The CDR3 is CASSLAAGHGYTF. In nucleotides, the CDR3 is TGTGCCAGCAGCTTAGCGGCGGGGCATGGCTACACCTTC.

The rearrangement links TRBV6-4 to TRBJ2-3; TRBD2 matches at 8 bases. J gave up 1 base and V 6 bases, and 3 bases lay outside the gene matches. The CDR3 has 14 amino acids. Germline CDR1 MRHNA, CDR2 SNTAGT. CDR3 nucleotide sequence: TGTGCCAGCAGATCGCGGGAGGGCACAGATACGCAGTATTTT. This encodes CASRSREGTDTQYF.

The CDR3 loop is CAWSWAGGPYYEQYF. Here the CDR3 DNA reads TGTGCCTGGAGTTGGGCAGGCGGCCCCTACTACGAGCAGTACTTC. The V call is TRBV30, the J call TRBJ2-7; no definite D call. The V and J ends lost 2 bases and 3 bases respectively, with 17 bases between them. This CDR3 comprises 15 residues. Per germline, CDR1 GTSNPN and CDR2 SVGIG (reference sequence).

The V gene is TRBV30, the J gene TRBJ2-7; TRBD2 might be the D (5 bases). The germline V gene has CDR1 GTSNPN and CDR2 SVGIG (reference sequence). V was cut by 5 bases and J by 6 bases, with 8 bases left in between. CDR3 length: 10 residues. CDR3: CAWEGCEQYF. Written as DNA, the CDR3 is TGTGCCTGGGAGGGTTGCGAGCAGTACTTC.

This chain connects TRBV7-9 to TRBJ2-3; weak D call: TRBD2 (6 bases). CDR3 length: 16 amino acids. The V end lost 1 base, the J end lost 1 base, and 12 bases lay between the germline ends. Germline CDR1 is SEHNR and CDR2 is FQNEAQ (reference sequence). The CDR3 DNA reads TGTGCCAGCAGCTTAGGGTCTGGCGGGGGCACAGATACGCAGTATTTT. It is translated as CASSLGSGGGTDTQYF.

This clone has a handful of counts. CDR3 amino acids: CASTSLQVNTEAFF. The CDR3 nucleotides read TGTGCCAGCACCTCCTTACAGGTGAACACTGAAGCTTTCTTT. The V call is TRBV7-9, the J call TRBJ1-1; tentatively, D is TRBD1 (5 bases). Germline V gives CDR1 SEHNR, CDR2 FQNEAQ (reference sequence). V shed 7 bases and J shed 0 bases, with 12 bases lying between them. The CDR3 runs 14 residues.

The V call is TRBV11-2, the J call TRBJ2-5, with 7 bases lining up with TRBD2. The J segment lost 3 bases and the V segment lost 2 bases, leaving 12 bases of the junction unmatched. This CDR3 has 17 residues. Germline CDR1 SGHAT, CDR2 FQNNGV. The CDR3 spells CASSLTRLATGEETQYF. The CDR3 nucleotides read TGTGCCAGCAGCTTAACTAGACTAGCCACCGGTGAAGAGACCCAGTACTTC.

The chain recombines TRBV5-1 with TRBJ2-5; D tentatively reads TRBD1 or TRBD2 (5 bases each). This CDR3 region has 15 residues. Germline lookup yields CDR1 SGHRS and CDR2 YFSETQ. V was cut by 4 bases and J by 0 bases, with 13 bases left in between. DNA of the CDR3: TGCGCCAGCAGCGAGGGACCGGAATACCAAGAGACCCAGTACTTC. The encoded protein is CASSEGPEYQETQYF.

This chain connects TRBV9 to TRBJ2-5, with D maybe TRBD1 (7 bases). CDR3 length equals 17 residues. Germline CDR1 SGDLS, CDR2 YYNGEE. Trimming removed 4 bases from V and 0 bases from J, with 19 bases in between. This CDR3 reads CASSSGGTRAYQETQYF. The CDR3 DNA sequence: TGTGCCAGCAGCTCAGGGGGGACCCGGGCGTACCAAGAGACCCAGTACTTC.

V is TRBV5-1 and J is TRBJ2-5; D may be TRBD2 (6 bases). Trimming pared 5 bases from V and 3 bases from J, leaving 11 bases between. The CDR3 loop spans 13 amino acids. Germline V lookup: CDR1 SGHRS, CDR2 YFSETQ. CDR3 bases: TGCGCCAGCAGGGGGGGTGAGGAAGAGACCCAGTACTTC. Its protein product is CASRGGEEETQYF.

The rearrangement joins TRBV10-1 to TRBJ2-2; 8 bases are a match to TRBD2. The germline gives CDR1 WNHNN, CDR2 SYGVQD (reference sequence). The CDR3 is made up of 15 amino acids. Trimming removed 2 bases from V and 3 bases from J; junction bases left unmatched: 2. This CDR3 reads CASSETSGYTGELFF. In nucleotides, the CDR3 is TGCGCCAGCAGTGAGACTAGCGGTTACACCGGGGAGCTGTTTTTT.

This clone turned up a few times. The chain is built from TRBV25-1 and TRBJ1-1, with a weak D call TRBD1 (5 bases). Trimming pared 3 bases from V and 3 bases from J, leaving 11 bases between. The CDR3 loop spans 14 amino acids. Germline loops: CDR1 MGHDK, CDR2 SYGVNS. CDR3 amino acids: CASSDGGVDTEAFF. CDR3 nucleotides: TGTGCCAGCAGTGATGGGGGGGTGGACACTGAAGCTTTCTTT.

The gene calls are TRBV29-1 and TRBJ2-3; D not resolved. V gave up 5 bases and J gave up 1 base, with 7 bases separating them. This CDR3 is 12 amino acids long. CDR1 SQVTM and CDR2 ANQGSEA come from the germline V gene. For the CDR3, the DNA is TGCAGCGTTTTAGGAGGCACAGATACGCAGTATTTT. It yields the protein CSVLGGTDTQYF.

The rearrangement links TRBV19 to TRBJ1-4; a weak D match, TRBD1 (6 bases). The CDR3 contains 14 residues. The V end lost 3 bases, the J end lost 6 bases, and 11 bases lay between the germline ends. The germline V gene encodes CDR1 LNHDA and CDR2 SQIVND (reference sequence). This CDR3 reads CASSIRGADEKLFF. CDR3 nucleotide sequence: TGTGCCAGTAGTATTCGGGGGGCGGATGAAAAACTGTTTTTT.

V gene TRBV6-5 combines with J gene TRBJ2-7; D remains unclear. The CDR3 extends over 15 amino acids. The germline CDR1 and CDR2 sequences are MNHEY and SVGAGI. The germline V and J ends were trimmed by 0 bases and 0 bases, with 9 bases remaining between them. The DNA of the CDR3 is TGTGCCAGCAGTTACTCGTACAGAAACTCCTACGAGCAGTACTTC. This encodes CASSYSYRNSYEQYF.